The 16 T cell receptor beta chains below come from one sample, sequenced in a study of T cell responses to AZD1222 COVID-19 vaccine (dated by TCRdb to the early 2020s). The time point label corresponds to: about 28 days (+/-7) after the second vaccine dose. Reading the label with the study, this specimen's treatment or condition is: meningococcal conjugate vaccine given as trial control. The library relied on the immunoSEQ multiplex PCR assay. TCRdb mirrors the immuneACCESS table, restricted to in-frame sequences. Some clones are absent from its copies; in checked studies, under half trace to an unresolved V gene, and the reason for the others is unknown. The sample table contains around 100,000 clones; only one count was recorded for about 89% of them. The top ten clonotypes cover approximately 3% of the sample. The sequencing used peripheral blood, collected 28 days after the second dose of the MenACWY control vaccine. The receptors originated from an adult who received the MenACWY meningococcal vaccine as a control.

The chain has TRBV7-9 and TRBJ1-5, with 7 bases matching TRBD1. The ends lost 5 bases at V and 3 bases at J; junction bases unmatched: 4. Germline assignment: CDR1 SEHNR and CDR2 FQNEAQ (reference sequence). CDR3 length: 14 amino acids. This CDR3 is CASSRTGLNQPQHF. The CDR3 nucleotides are TGTGCCAGCAGCCGGACAGGCCTCAATCAGCCCCAGCATTTT.

V and J are TRBV2 and TRBJ2-3; 11 positions match TRBD2. CDR1 SNHLY and CDR2 FYNNEI come from the germline V gene. The V segment lost 1 base and the J segment 0 bases; nucleotides outside the gene matches: 3. The length of the CDR3 is 17 residues. The CDR3 loop reads CASSEDSGGASTDTQYF. For the CDR3, the DNA is TGTGCCAGCAGTGAAGATAGCGGGGGGGCTAGCACAGATACGCAGTATTTT.

V gene TRBV19 combines with J gene TRBJ1-5; D is undetermined. Germline V gives CDR1 LNHDA, CDR2 SQIVND (reference sequence). The CDR3 loop spans 18 amino acids. Trimming took off 3 bases at V and 5 bases at J, with 23 bases between the two ends. The DNA for the CDR3 is TGTGCCAGTAGTATCCCCCCGGCCAGGATTCGCGGGGATCAGCCCCAGCATTTT. Translating it yields CASSIPPARIRGDQPQHF.

J is TRBJ2-6 and V is TRBV28, with D unresolved. CDR1 and CDR2 from the germline V gene are MDHEN and SYDVKM. The length of the CDR3 is 15 residues. Trimming shortened V by 3 bases and J by 0 bases, and 6 bases separated the two germline ends. This CDR3 reads CASSLWSSGANVLTF. The CDR3 coding sequence is TGTGCCAGCAGTTTGTGGAGCTCTGGGGCCAACGTCCTGACTTTC.

The chain is built from TRBV2 and TRBJ2-2; D is uncertain. The CDR3 is 13 residues long. V was pared by 6 bases and J by 5 bases, with 10 bases between. In germline, CDR1 is SNHLY, CDR2 FYNNEI. The CDR3 DNA reads TGTGCCAGCAGGGAAAGGGAAACCGGGGAGCTGTTTTTT. This encodes CASRERETGELFF.

This chain connects TRBV5-1 to TRBJ2-7, with 8 bases identical to TRBD1. The trim removed 1 base at V and 0 bases at J, leaving 3 bases unmatched. CDR1 SGHRS and CDR2 YFSETQ come from the germline V gene. This CDR3 is 15 amino acids long. CDR3 in DNA: TGCGCCAGCAGCTTGAGGACAGGGAGCTCCTACGAGCAGTACTTC. Amino acids: CASSLRTGSSYEQYF.

This clone was observed a handful of times. The V call is TRBV13, the J call TRBJ1-4; D is perhaps TRBD1 (5 bases). CDR1 and CDR2 (germline): PRHDT, FYEKMQ (reference sequence). Trimming pared 3 bases from V and 10 bases from J, leaving 9 bases between. The CDR3 is 12 residues long. The CDR3, as DNA: TGTGCCAGCAGCTTCAGTACAGGAAAACTGTTTTTT. Its protein product is CASSFSTGKLFF.

The genes are TRBV27 and TRBJ1-6, with 9 bases lining up with TRBD1. The CDR3 has 17 amino acids. Looked up from germline, CDR1 is MNHEY and CDR2 is SMNVEV (reference sequence). J was trimmed by 1 base and V by 6 bases; bases with no gene match: 7. The CDR3 nucleotides are TGTGCCAGCAGCATCGGACAGGGGATTTCCTATAATTCACCCCTCCACTTT. It is translated as CASSIGQGISYNSPLHF.

Only one count was recorded for this clone. The V call is TRBV5-1, the J call TRBJ2-7; TRBD2 might be the D (5 bases). Germline CDR1 and CDR2: SGHRS and YFSETQ. V shed 0 bases and J shed 3 bases, with 10 bases lying between them. This CDR3 has 14 amino acids. CDR3 in amino acids: CASSLGAAGYEQYF. DNA for the CDR3: TGCGCCAGCAGCTTGGGGGCGGCGGGCTACGAGCAGTACTTC.

CDR3 residues: CASSLGRDGSYGYTF. CDR3 nucleotide sequence: TGCGCCAGCAGCTTGGGACGTGATGGTAGCTATGGCTACACCTTC. The chain carries TRBV5-1 and TRBJ1-2; D is undetermined. Germline CDR1 SGHRS, CDR2 YFSETQ. Trimming left V 0 bases short and J 4 bases short, with 13 bases between. The length of the CDR3 is 15 residues.

The rearrangement links TRBV28 to TRBJ2-7; TRBD1 might be the D (6 bases). V shed 6 bases and J shed 5 bases, with 20 bases lying between them. The CDR3 consists of 15 residues. Germline V gene sequence: CDR1 MDHEN, CDR2 SYDVKM. CDR3 bases: TGTGCCAGCAGCAAACTTAACACAGGGTGGAACGAGCAGTACTTC. Translated, it gives CASSKLNTGWNEQYF.

This chain uses TRBV5-1 with TRBJ1-2, with TRBD1 matching 8 bases. This CDR3 is built from 14 residues. The junction had 9 bases not matched to a gene; V was cut back by 3 bases and J by 8 bases. Germline-derived CDR1 and CDR2 are SGHRS and YFSETQ. This CDR3 reads CASSSPGDRGGYTF. CDR3 nucleotide sequence: TGCGCCAGCAGCTCTCCAGGAGACAGGGGCGGCTACACCTTC.

The chain employs TRBV9 and TRBJ1-1; D may be TRBD1 (6 bases). The germline gives CDR1 SGDLS, CDR2 YYNGEE. Trimming took 0 bases from V and 1 from J, leaving 7 bases between them. This CDR3 spans 14 amino acids. As DNA, the CDR3 is TGTGCCAGCAGCGTAGGGACAGAGAACACTGAAGCTTTCTTT. The encoded protein is CASSVGTENTEAFF.

In the case of this clone: The junction does not match germline at one end; this may be a read error. J is TRBJ2-1 and V is TRBV5-8; TRBD1 matches 10 bases. The CDR3 totals 12 residues. The germline gives CDR1 SGHTS, CDR2 YDEGEE. CDR3: CASRATGGPSLF. The CDR3 DNA reads TGTGCCAGCAGAGCGACAGGGGGCCCTTCTCTCTTC.

This chain joins TRBV7-2 and TRBJ1-6; TRBD1 matches at 11 bases. The CDR3 loop spans 17 amino acids. Germline V CDR1 and CDR2: SGHTA, FQGNSA. V trimming: 4 bases; J trimming: 4 bases; junction bases outside the gene matches: 6. The CDR3 coding sequence is TGTGCCAGCAGCTCCAGGACAGGGGGCCCTTATAATTCACCCCTCCACTTT. Translation gives CASSSRTGGPYNSPLHF.

The chain employs TRBV27 and TRBJ2-1; D might be TRBD1 or TRBD2, each matching 6 bases. V gave up 11 bases and J gave up 4 bases, with 12 bases separating them. The CDR3 covers 12 residues. Germline V gives CDR1 MNHEY, CDR2 SMNVEV (reference sequence). CDR3 region: CASGAGYNEQFF. CDR3 nucleotide sequence: TGTGCCTCGGGGGCAGGTTACAATGAGCAGTTCTTC.